The clone carrying this T cell receptor beta chain occurred a few times. This specimen belongs to a study of T cells after yellow fever vaccination. Study context: It was SMART-Seq v4 Ultra Low Input that prepared the fractions with low cell numbers.

It was through 5'RACE template switching that TCR cDNA was made, with a universal primer site and UMIs added. TCRdb called the 5' RACE reads again in MiXCR, with one record for every CDR3 protein. The sample consists of some 390,000 distinct CDR3 sequences, 18% of them appearing once. Germline V gene sequence: CDR1 DFQATT, CDR2 SNEGSKA (reference sequence). This CDR3 has 14 amino acids. Trimming left V 1 base short and J 3 bases short, with 13 bases between. The chain links TRBV20-1 to TRBJ2-7, with D hard to call. The receptor was derived from a man aged 18 to 30 who received the YFV17D yellow fever vaccine. Sequences were derived from PBMCs, sampled before the yellow fever booster vaccination. The CDR3: CSARGRLHLYEQYF. In DNA form, the CDR3 reads TGCAGTGCTAGAGGGCGCCTCCACCTCTACGAGCAGTACTTC.